These 15 T cell receptor beta chains were all obtained from the same sample, sequenced in a study of blood T cell repertoires in COVID-19. Only in-frame clones appear in the TCRdb table, and some are missing; sequencing was by immunoSEQ multiplex PCR. The sample shows around 430,000 clones, about 91% of them seen only once. Specimen: peripheral blood. These receptors were collected from a woman aged 45-59 years with COVID-19, enrolled during active disease.

The chain recombines TRBV4-1 with TRBJ1-1; D perhaps matches TRBD1 (6 bases). Germline CDR1 reads MGHRA; CDR2 reads YSYEKL. The CDR3 consists of 17 residues. V lost 4 bases and J 1 base, leaving 19 bases between the germline ends. CDR3 in amino acids: CASSLRTVISRNTEAFF. The CDR3 nucleotides read TGCGCCAGCAGCCTCCGGACAGTCATTTCCAGGAACACTGAAGCTTTCTTT.

This sequence joins TRBV2 and TRBJ1-2; 7 bases fit TRBD1. The germline V gene encodes CDR1 SNHLY and CDR2 FYNNEI. V trimming: 5 bases; J trimming: 8 bases; junction bases outside the gene matches: 11. The CDR3 runs 14 residues. DNA for the CDR3: TGTGCCAGCAGTTCCGACAGGGTCGCCCCGGGCTACACCTTC. Translating gives CASSSDRVAPGYTF. Using reference TRBV2 and TRBJ1-2 for the parts outside the CDR3, the full variable domain is EPEVTQTPSHQVTQMGQEVILRCVPISNHLYFYWYRQILGQKVEFLVSFYNNEISEKSEIFDDQFSVERPDGSNFTLKIRSTKLEDSAMYFCASSSDRVAPGYTFGSGTRLTVV.

J is TRBJ1-5 and V is TRBV10-3, with D maybe TRBD1 (5 bases). This CDR3 contains 14 residues. The V gene lost 2 bases and the J gene lost 2 bases, with 7 bases spanning the gap. The germline V gene has CDR1 ENHRY and CDR2 SYGVKD. CDR3: CAISETQGNQPQHF. Here the CDR3 DNA reads TGTGCCATCAGTGAGACACAGGGCAATCAGCCCCAGCATTTT.

The chain couples TRBV4-1 to TRBJ1-1; TRBD1 agrees at 8 bases. Trimming took 5 bases from V and 5 from J; bases not matched to a gene: 7. CDR1 is MGHRA, CDR2 YSYEKL, per germline. This CDR3 contains 14 residues. CDR3 sequence: CASSWGQVGTEAFF. The CDR3 nucleotides are TGCGCCAGCAGCTGGGGACAGGTGGGAACTGAAGCTTTCTTT.

The chain couples TRBV7-7 to TRBJ1-2; 7 bases agree with TRBD1. Losses at the gene ends were 5 bases for V and 12 bases for J; bases not matched to a gene: 21. The CDR3 sequence is 16 residues long. CDR1 SSHAT and CDR2 FNYEAQ come from the germline V gene (reference sequence). CDR3 bases: TGTGCCAGCAGCCTTAATCGGTCGGGACAGCCCGATCGTAACACCTTC. This sequence encodes CASSLNRSGQPDRNTF.

V and J are TRBV5-6 and TRBJ2-3, with 12 nucleotides matching TRBD2. J gave up 1 base and V 4 bases, and 4 bases lay outside the gene matches. Looked up from germline, CDR1 is SGHDT and CDR2 is YYEEEE. This CDR3 spans 16 amino acids. In nucleotides, the CDR3 is TGTGCCAGCAGCCCAAGACTAGCGGGGGGCACAGATACGCAGTATTTT. Its translation is CASSPRLAGGTDTQYF.

The V gene is TRBV7-8, the J gene TRBJ1-4; TRBD1 matches 9 bases. From germline, CDR1 is SGHVS and CDR2 FQNEAQ. CDR3 length: 16 residues. The trim removed 2 bases at V and 7 bases at J, leaving 8 bases unmatched. The CDR3 sequence: CASSLSQGAQFEKLFF. In DNA form, the CDR3 reads TGTGCCAGCAGCTTATCACAGGGGGCGCAGTTTGAAAAACTGTTTTTT.

The CDR3 protein is CASSQDQGIGTGELFF. For the CDR3, the DNA is TGTGCCAGCAGCCAAGATCAGGGAATAGGCACCGGGGAGCTGTTTTTT. V and J are TRBV14 and TRBJ2-2, with D maybe TRBD1 (5 bases). The length of the CDR3 is 16 residues. CDR1 SGHDN and CDR2 FVKESK come from the germline V gene. The germline V and J ends were trimmed by 0 bases and 4 bases, with 12 bases remaining between them.

The V gene is TRBV9, the J gene TRBJ2-7; 10 positions agree with TRBD1. The CDR3 has 14 amino acids. The V gene's germline CDR1 is SGDLS and CDR2 YYNGEE. V shed 4 bases and J 5 bases; nucleotides not matched to a gene: 6. The CDR3 region is CASSPGGQGNEQYF. The CDR3 nucleotides are TGTGCCAGCAGCCCGGGGGGACAGGGGAACGAGCAGTACTTC.

Concerning this clone itself: The same CDR3 also results from other DNA sequences found in this sample. The rearrangement links TRBV5-4 to TRBJ1-4; TRBD1 agrees at 7 bases. The CDR3 spans 14 residues. V lost 4 bases, J lost 4 bases, and 4 bases stayed unmatched. Looked up from germline, CDR1 is SGHNT and CDR2 is YYREEE (reference sequence). CDR3 nucleotides: TGTGCCAGCAGCCGGACAGGCAGTAATGAAAAACTGTTTTTT. Amino acid sequence: CASSRTGSNEKLFF.

J is TRBJ2-1 and V is TRBV10-3; 9 bases line up with TRBD1. The CDR3 totals 13 residues. Looked up from germline, CDR1 is ENHRY and CDR2 is SYGVKD. V lost 10 bases and J lost 6; bases outside the gene matches: 7. Here the CDR3 DNA reads TGTGCCACGTTACAGGGGGCGATCAATGAGCAGTTCTTC. This translates into CATLQGAINEQFF.

DNA of the CDR3: TGTGCCTGGAGAGGACAGCCCTCTAGCACAGATACGCAGTATTTT. The encoded protein is CAWRGQPSSTDTQYF. The V gene is TRBV30, the J gene TRBJ2-3, with D perhaps matching TRBD1 (6 bases). The CDR3 length is 15 residues. V was pared by 3 bases and J by 0 bases, with 13 bases between. Germline assignment: CDR1 GTSNPN and CDR2 SVGIG (reference sequence).

This chain joins TRBV21-1 and TRBJ1-4. TRBV21-1 has pseudogene status. CDR3 length equals 15 residues. The CDR3 DNA sequence: TGTGCCAGCAGTAAAATGGGAGACGGCCTAGAAAAACTGTTTTTT. This translates into CASSKMGDGLEKLFF.

V and J are TRBV12-3 or TRBV12-4 and TRBJ1-2; D is ambiguous. The CDR3 covers 13 residues. Trimming pared 4 bases from V and 5 bases from J, leaving 11 bases between. The CDR3 region has the DNA TGTGCCAGCAGTTCACAGAGAGGGTATGGCTACACCTTC. It codes for CASSSQRGYGYTF.

This clone turned up a few times. The chain has TRBV28 and TRBJ1-2, with TRBD1 matching 8 bases. The V gene's germline CDR1 is MDHEN and CDR2 SYDVKM. Germline trimming cut 6 bases from V and 4 bases from J; bases unmatched to any gene: 7. The CDR3 extends over 14 amino acids. CDR3 protein: CASRPGTGGYGYTF. The CDR3 bases are TGTGCCAGCAGACCCGGGACAGGCGGCTATGGCTACACCTTC.